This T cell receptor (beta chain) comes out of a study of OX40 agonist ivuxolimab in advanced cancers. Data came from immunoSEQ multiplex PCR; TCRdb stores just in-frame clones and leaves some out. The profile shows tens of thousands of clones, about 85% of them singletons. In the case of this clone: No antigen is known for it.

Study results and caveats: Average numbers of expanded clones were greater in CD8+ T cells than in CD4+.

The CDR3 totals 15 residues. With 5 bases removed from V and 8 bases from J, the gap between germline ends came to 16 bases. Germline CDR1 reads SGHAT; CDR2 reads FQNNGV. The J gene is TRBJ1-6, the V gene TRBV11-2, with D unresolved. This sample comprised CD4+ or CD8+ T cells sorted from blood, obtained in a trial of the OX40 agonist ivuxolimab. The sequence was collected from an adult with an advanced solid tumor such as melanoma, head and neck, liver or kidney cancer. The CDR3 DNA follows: TGTGCCAGCAGCCGCATTGGACGGGAAGATTCACCCCTCCACTTT. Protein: CASSRIGREDSPLHF.